This TCR beta chain was documented in a study of shared clonotypes between healthy human individuals (dated by TCRdb to the early 2020s). Regarding the complete study: The cohort comprised a couple of women and a few men aged 18 to 49 years. For each donor, CD4 naive and CD4 memory were each given three plates, CD8 naive was given two plates, and CD8 memory was given one plate. To estimate repertoire size and how much clonotype sharing occurs between individuals, the study deeply sequenced the blood TCR repertoires of about five healthy adults. Different laboratories and diverse techniques were used to prepare libraries and sequence TCR repertoires, to increase sequencing depth and limit assay-specific biases. Leukapheresis yielded between about 0.94 and 9.5 billion PBMCs per donor. On the study overall, not on this receptor specifically: When several donors were compared, the shared fraction of clonotypes was around 5.1% for naive CD4, approximately 3.3% for naive CD8, 2.3% for memory CD4, and 0.35% to 0.5% for memory CD8. Incomplete sequencing was indicated by rarefaction of sorted-subset datasets, despite the large sequencing depth. Based on pairwise subsampling, the degree of clonotype sharing among donors was expected to be affected by sequencing depth. Estimated clonotype richness was generally larger for naive than for memory subsets. Sampling was limited to blood, and TCR repertoires in tissue likely differ from TCR repertoires in blood. Clonotypes shared by all four sorted-subset donors showed higher generation probabilities than non-shared clonotypes. Because the study included only a small number of donors, the genetic and exposure-history diversity represented was limited.

With respect to this clone: Its specific antigen is unknown. No base quality information exists; no much larger clone differs at one position.

TCR CDR3 regions were amplified from genomic DNA by multiplex PCR using the deep immunoSEQ assay. For each cell subset, the extracted genomic DNA was distributed evenly across all wells of several immunoSEQ 96-well plates, and each plate served as one replicate. For sorted subsets, each replicate PCR was loaded with around 220 ng genomic DNA, equivalent to about 33,000 T cell genomes. Purified libraries were quantified with a Qubit 3.0 fluorometer, sized on a Bioanalyzer 2100, and re-quantified with the KAPA Library Quantification kit. A separate single-read 150-cycle Illumina NextSeq 550 flow cell was used to sequence each immunoSEQ 96-well plate. The source study handled its data this way. Because the immunoSEQ output held only junctional sequences and lacked quality scores, the filtering could not match the filtering applied to full-length reads. To assign V/J genes and CDR3, sequences were annotated against IMGT germline references using PyIR, a Python wrapper for IgBLAST v1.9. Reads with weak V/J assignments (E-value above 1e-6), missing CDR3, stop codons, out-of-frame junctions, or ambiguous translated residues were removed. V3J clonotypes were defined by identical inferred V gene, J gene, and CDR3 amino acid sequence. Percentage overlap between repertoires was calculated by dividing the number of shared unique clonotypes by the size of the smaller repertoire. RTK rarefaction, the Chao1 estimator, and Recon v2.1 estimates of unobserved clonotypes were used to assess repertoire richness. Generation probabilities for all TCRbeta clonotypes obtained by the gDNA method from a handful of donors were computed using OLGA. This immuneACCESS table, as held by TCRdb, lists in-frame sequences with V and J called but not all clones. Of the missing ones, under half trace to an unresolved V gene in checked studies; the others have no known cause. V, J and clone size are taken as reported in that table, and D and trimming were inferred from the DNA itself. The table for this sample lists around 2.5 million clones; under 95% of them were counted only once. The leading ten clones occupy approximately 0.37% of the sample.

Healthy HIV-negative adults with no recently reported acute infections or vaccinations were included as donors. Every donor was a Caucasian adult residing in Nashville, Tennessee, USA. Magnetic negative selection was used to enrich CD4+ T cells, after which naive cells were positively selected on CD45RA and the negative fraction became the memory subset. After blood collection by leukapheresis, PBMCs were isolated using Ficoll-Histopaque density gradient centrifugation and then cryopreserved in the vapor phase of liquid nitrogen. Analytical flow cytometry was used to check the purity and quantity of every magnetically sorted T cell population. Genomic DNA was isolated from every sorted fraction and measured by UV absorbance on a Nanodrop 2000c. The CDR3 spans 14 residues, from the cysteine through the phenylalanine. Only the CDR3 DNA is retained, 42 bases long and in frame from the first base. As encoded in the germline V gene, CDR1 is SGHDT while CDR2 is YYEEEE. V is reduced by 0 bases and J by 3 bases, leaving a spacing of 10 bases between them.

Sequencing used naive CD4+ T cells from PBMCs. The sample's cell subset or site label, decoded: CD45RA+ positively selected. Recombination linked TRBV5-6 to TRBJ2-7; 5 matching bases give a weak D call of TRBD2. This sequence originates from a man aged 18 to 30 in good health. Some clones in this sample may be carry-over from other donors' samples. The CDR3 is CASSLGREYYEQYF. The nucleotide sequence reads TGTGCCAGCAGCTTGGGCCGGGAATACTACGAGCAGTACTTC.